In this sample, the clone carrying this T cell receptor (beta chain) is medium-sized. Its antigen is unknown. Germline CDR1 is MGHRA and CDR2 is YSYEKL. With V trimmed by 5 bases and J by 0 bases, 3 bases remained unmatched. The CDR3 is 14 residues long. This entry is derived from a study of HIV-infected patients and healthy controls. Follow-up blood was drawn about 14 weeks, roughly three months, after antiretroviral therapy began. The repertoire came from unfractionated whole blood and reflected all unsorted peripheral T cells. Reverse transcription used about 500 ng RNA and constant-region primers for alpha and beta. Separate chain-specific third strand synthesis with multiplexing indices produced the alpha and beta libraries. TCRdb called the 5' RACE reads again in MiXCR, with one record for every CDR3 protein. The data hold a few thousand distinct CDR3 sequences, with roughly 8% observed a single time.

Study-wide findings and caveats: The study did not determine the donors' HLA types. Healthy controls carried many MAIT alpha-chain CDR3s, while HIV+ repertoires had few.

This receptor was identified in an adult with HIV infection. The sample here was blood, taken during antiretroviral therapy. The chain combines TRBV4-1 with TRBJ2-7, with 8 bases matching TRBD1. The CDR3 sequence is CASSAGTGSYEQYF. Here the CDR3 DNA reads TGCGCCAGCAGCGCCGGGACAGGCTCCTACGAGCAGTACTTC.